This TCR beta chain was obtained from a study of blood T cells in healthy people across ages. Alongside a J-beta primer mix, a sample-barcoded 5' primer served in a second PCR lasting about 6 to 11 cycles. A minimum of 3 million CDR3-containing paired-end reads was obtained for each sample. TCRdb called the 5' RACE reads again in MiXCR, with one record for every CDR3 protein. The repertoire holds some 850,000 distinct CDR3 sequences, with roughly 25% as singletons. Germline lookup yields CDR1 SGHDN and CDR2 FVKESK. This CDR3 is built from 17 residues. This same sample was also taken into another study, of T cells of mothers and their children. That study adds: It was through the M1S primer of the second PCR that sample barcodes and 2-4 random nucleotides were added.

The receptor was isolated from a boy between 10 and 17 years old in good health. The V call is TRBV14, the J call TRBJ2-5; the match to TRBD1 covers 9 bases. The J call is doubtful: the DNA matches TRBJ2-7 better. The sample was blood. For the CDR3, the DNA is TGTGCCAGCAGCCTTCTCGGGACAGGGTTCGGAACCTACGAGCAGTACTTC. This translates into CASSLLGTGFGTYEQYF.